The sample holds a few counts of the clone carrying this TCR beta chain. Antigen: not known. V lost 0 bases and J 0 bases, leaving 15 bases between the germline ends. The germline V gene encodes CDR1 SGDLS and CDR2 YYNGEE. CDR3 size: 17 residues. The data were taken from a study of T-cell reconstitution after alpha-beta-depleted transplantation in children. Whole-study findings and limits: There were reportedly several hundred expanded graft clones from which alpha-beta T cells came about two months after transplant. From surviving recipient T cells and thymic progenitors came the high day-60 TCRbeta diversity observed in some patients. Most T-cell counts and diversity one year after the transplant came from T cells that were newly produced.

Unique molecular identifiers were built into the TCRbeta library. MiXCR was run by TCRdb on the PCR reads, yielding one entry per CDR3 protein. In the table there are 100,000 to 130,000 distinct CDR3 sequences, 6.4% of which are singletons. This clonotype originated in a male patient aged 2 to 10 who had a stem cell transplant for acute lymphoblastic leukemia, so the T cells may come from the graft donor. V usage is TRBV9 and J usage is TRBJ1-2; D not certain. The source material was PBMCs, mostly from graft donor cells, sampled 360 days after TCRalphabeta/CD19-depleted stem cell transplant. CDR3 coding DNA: TGTGCCAGCAGCGTAGGAGCGGACTTCTCCTCTAACTATGGCTACACCTTC. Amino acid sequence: CASSVGADFSSNYGYTF.